This entry describes one TCR beta chain. Its target is unknown. The data are from a study of Graves' ophthalmopathy and Graves' hyperthyroidism. Study conclusions and caveats: A model built from 13 signatures distinguished ophthalmopathy from stable hyperthyroidism with approximately 89% sensitivity and less than 83% specificity.

Germline assignment: CDR1 MNHNS and CDR2 SASEGT. With V trimmed by 11 bases and J by 5 bases, 21 bases remained unmatched. This CDR3 is 18 amino acids long. Beta-chain TCR CDR3 regions were amplified from RNA transcripts. HTBI primers were employed in first-round RT-PCR, then a second-round multiplex PCR followed. Via MiXCR, TCRdb re-called the multiplex PCR reads, giving one row per CDR3 protein. Of a few hundred thousand distinct CDR3 sequences in the sample, 17% were seen once. Exclusion applied to patients with other autoimmune diseases, uncontrolled infections, pregnancy or lactation. Clinical symptoms, serum thyroxine, TRAb, thyroid ultrasound and orbital computed tomography were relied on for diagnosis.

The rearrangement links TRBV6-1 to TRBJ2-2; 9 bases align to TRBD1. This receptor was obtained from an adult woman with stable Graves' hyperthyroidism. Sequencing was carried out using peripheral blood. CDR3 nucleotides: TGTGCCGGCATGAGGGATACCGGGACAGGGTTCCCGACCGGGGAGCTGTTTTTT. Translating it yields CAGMRDTGTGFPTGELFF.